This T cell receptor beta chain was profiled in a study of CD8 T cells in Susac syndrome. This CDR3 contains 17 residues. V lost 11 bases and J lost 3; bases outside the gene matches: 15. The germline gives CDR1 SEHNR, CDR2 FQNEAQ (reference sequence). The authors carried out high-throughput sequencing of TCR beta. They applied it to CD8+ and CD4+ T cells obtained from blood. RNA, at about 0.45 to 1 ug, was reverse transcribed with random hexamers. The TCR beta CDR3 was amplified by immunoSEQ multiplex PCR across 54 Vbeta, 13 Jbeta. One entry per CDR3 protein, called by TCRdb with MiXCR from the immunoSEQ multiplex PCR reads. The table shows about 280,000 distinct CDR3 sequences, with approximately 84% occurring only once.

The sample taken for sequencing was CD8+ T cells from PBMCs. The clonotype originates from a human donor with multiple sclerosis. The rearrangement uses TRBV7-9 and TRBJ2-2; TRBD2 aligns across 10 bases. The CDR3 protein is CASPLRASGRDTGELFF. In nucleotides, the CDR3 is TGTGCCTCCCCCCTGCGGGCTAGCGGGAGAGACACCGGGGAGCTGTTTTTT.